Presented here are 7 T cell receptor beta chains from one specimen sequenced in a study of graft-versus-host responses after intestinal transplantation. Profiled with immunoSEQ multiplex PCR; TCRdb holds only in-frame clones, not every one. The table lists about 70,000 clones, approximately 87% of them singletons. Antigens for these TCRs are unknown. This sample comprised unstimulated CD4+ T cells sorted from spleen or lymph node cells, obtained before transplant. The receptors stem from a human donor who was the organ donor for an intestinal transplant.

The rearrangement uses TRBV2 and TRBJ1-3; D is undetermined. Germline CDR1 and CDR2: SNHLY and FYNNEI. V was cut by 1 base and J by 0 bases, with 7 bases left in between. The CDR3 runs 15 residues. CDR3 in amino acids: CASSEDRNSGNTIYF. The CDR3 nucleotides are TGTGCCAGCAGTGAAGACAGAAACTCTGGAAACACCATATATTTT.

This chain's CDR3 is CASRFDRSNSPLHF. For the CDR3, the DNA is TGTGCCAGCAGGTTCGACAGGTCTAATTCACCCCTCCACTTT. The V call is TRBV6-6, the J call TRBJ1-6, with D possibly matching TRBD1 (6 bases). The germline V and J ends were trimmed by 6 bases and 6 bases, with 12 bases remaining between them. This CDR3 region has 14 residues. Germline CDR1 and CDR2: MNHNY and SVGAGI (reference sequence).

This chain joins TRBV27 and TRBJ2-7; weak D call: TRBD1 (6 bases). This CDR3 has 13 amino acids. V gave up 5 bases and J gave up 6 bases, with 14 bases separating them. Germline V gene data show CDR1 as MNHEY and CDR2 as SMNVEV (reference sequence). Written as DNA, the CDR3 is TGTGCCAGCAGTCCGCTGGACAGACGCGAGCAGTACGTC. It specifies CASSPLDRREQYV.

In nucleotides, the CDR3 is TGTGCCAGCTTCTCCCCGAACACCGGGGAGCTGTTTTTT. It codes for CASFSPNTGELFF. The chain uses TRBV27 and TRBJ2-2; no clear D gene. The germline V and J ends were trimmed by 8 bases and 0 bases, with 7 bases remaining between them. CDR1 is MNHEY and CDR2 is SMNVEV in the germline V gene (reference sequence). The CDR3 is 13 residues long.

DNA for the CDR3: TGTGCCAGCAGACCCGACAGGGGCACAGATACGCAGTATTTT. It yields the protein CASRPDRGTDTQYF. The gene calls are TRBV5-4 and TRBJ2-3, with TRBD1 matching 7 bases. Trimming took 5 bases from V and 1 from J; bases not matched to a gene: 4. The CDR3 is 14 amino acids. CDR1 and CDR2 from the germline V gene are SGHNT and YYREEE (reference sequence).

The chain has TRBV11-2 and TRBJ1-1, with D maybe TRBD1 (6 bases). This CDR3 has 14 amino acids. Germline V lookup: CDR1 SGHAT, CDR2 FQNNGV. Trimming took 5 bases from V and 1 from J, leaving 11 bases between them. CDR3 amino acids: CASSPTTGNTEAFF. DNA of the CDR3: TGTGCCAGCAGCCCGACGACAGGGAACACTGAAGCTTTCTTT.

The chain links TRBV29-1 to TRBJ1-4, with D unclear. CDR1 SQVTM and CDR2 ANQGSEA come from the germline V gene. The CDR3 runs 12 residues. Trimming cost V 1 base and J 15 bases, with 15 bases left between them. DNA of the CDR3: TGCAGCGTTGAAGGTACATCCGGTGGAGTGTTTTTT. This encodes CSVEGTSGGVFF.